This entry is about one T cell receptor (beta chain). No antigen is known for it. Base qualities are missing; no much larger clone stands one base away. This entry is derived from a study of cytomegalovirus exposure and HLA in healthy donors (dated by TCRdb to between 2016 and 2019). Study-level background: The 700 or so repertoires of the first cohort and the 95 to 150 validation repertoires were produced on the same platform, according to a later analysis. The study aimed to test whether signatures of past pathogen exposure could be identified by cataloging public T cell receptors. A separate validation cohort of some 130 different subjects was used in addition to the roughly 700-subject first cohort. The study combined high-throughput TCR immunosequencing, statistical association of individual TCRs with disease status, and machine learning to predict cytomegalovirus infection status.

From the cysteine up to the phenylalanine, the CDR3 has a length of 16 residues. Of the read, only the CDR3 DNA is kept; its 48 bases are in frame from base 1. The germline V end is reduced by 5 bases and the J end by 5 bases; junction bases left unmatched: 8. Based on the germline V gene (reference sequence), the CDR1 and CDR2 sequences are MNHEY and SMNVEV. Donors formed part of the validation cohort, which comprised 120 or so subjects and was distinct from the first cohort of under 750 subjects. The paper as a whole reports these results and caveats: In a later analysis, TCRs clustered in the first cohort were found to also tend to co-occur in the roughly 120 validation repertoires, with approximately 94% of cluster scores above 0. Most TCR sequences were observed very rarely across donors, whereas some public TCRs were present in many individuals. A later analysis had no HLA typing for the validation cohort, so co-occurrence there was scored across all 110 or so repertoires. A few of the identified cytomegalovirus-associated TCR beta chains were confirmed in vitro to be specific for cytomegalovirus antigens. The authors suggested that the approach could potentially be generalized to other disease states and immunological phenotypes. The study gave a list of 150 to 200 TCR beta chains associated with cytomegalovirus. The classifier was reported to diagnose cytomegalovirus status with high specificity and sensitivity in both the original and validation cohorts.

To prepare the library, the immunoSEQ multiplex PCR assay was applied. In the original analysis: A statistical classification framework was developed to diagnose cytomegalovirus status using the catalog of TCR beta chain sequences. TCRdb took over this immuneACCESS table, retaining in-frame rearrangements with V and J assigned. Such tables are incomplete; in checked studies, under half of the missing clones stem from an unresolved V gene, and the remainder is unexplained. V, J and clone size were drawn from that table, and D and trimming were deduced from the DNA. The table for this sample lists 150,000 or so clones; 84% of them were counted only once. Roughly a tenth of the sample is taken by the ten largest.

The chain was built from TRBV27 and TRBJ2-1, and TRBD2 aligns with 11 junction nucleotides. Sequencing was done on a sample of PBMCs. The clonotype originates from a man aged 25-45 years in good health and CMV-seropositive. The CDR3 is CASSRLTSGAHNEQFF. The nucleotide sequence reads TGTGCCAGCAGTCGTTTGACTAGCGGGGCCCACAATGAGCAGTTCTTC.